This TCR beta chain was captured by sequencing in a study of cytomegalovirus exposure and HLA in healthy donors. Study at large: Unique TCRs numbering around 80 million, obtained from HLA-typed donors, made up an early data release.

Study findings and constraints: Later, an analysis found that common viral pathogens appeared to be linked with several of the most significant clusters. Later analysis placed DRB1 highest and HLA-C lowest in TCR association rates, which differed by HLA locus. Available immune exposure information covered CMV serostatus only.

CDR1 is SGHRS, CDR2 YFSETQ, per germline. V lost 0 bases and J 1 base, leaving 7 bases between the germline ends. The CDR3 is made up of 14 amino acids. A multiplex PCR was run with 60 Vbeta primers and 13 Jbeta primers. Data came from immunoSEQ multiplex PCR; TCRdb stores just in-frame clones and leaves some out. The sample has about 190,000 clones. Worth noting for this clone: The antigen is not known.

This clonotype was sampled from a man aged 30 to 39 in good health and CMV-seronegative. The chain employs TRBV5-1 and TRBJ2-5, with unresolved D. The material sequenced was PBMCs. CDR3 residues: CASSLVPGQETQYF. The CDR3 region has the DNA TGCGCCAGCAGCTTGGTCCCCGGCCAAGAGACCCAGTACTTC.